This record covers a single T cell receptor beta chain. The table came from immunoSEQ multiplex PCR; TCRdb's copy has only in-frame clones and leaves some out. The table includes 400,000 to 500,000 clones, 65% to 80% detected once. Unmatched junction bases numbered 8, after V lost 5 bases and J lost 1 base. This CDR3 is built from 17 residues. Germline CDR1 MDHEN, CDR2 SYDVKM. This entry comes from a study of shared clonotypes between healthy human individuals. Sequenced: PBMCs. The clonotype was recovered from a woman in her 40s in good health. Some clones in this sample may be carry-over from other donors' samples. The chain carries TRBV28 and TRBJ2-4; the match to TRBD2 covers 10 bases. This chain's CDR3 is CASSPAGGGAAKNIQYF. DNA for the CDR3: TGTGCCAGCAGTCCAGCGGGAGGGGGGGCGGCCAAAAACATTCAGTACTTC.